The next 10 T cell receptor beta chains were all read from a single sample in a study of PD-1 blockade in classical Hodgkin lymphoma. Assay used: immunoSEQ multiplex PCR; TCRdb lists only in-frame clones, some missing. Seen here are about 100,000 clones, around 89% observed once, and the top ten hold 6.6%. Relapse was seen in all patients after autologous stem cell transplantation, and brentuximab vedotin exposure was variable. Sequenced here: peripheral blood mononuclear cells (PBMCs), sampled before the second cycle of nivolumab. The receptor set was obtained from a human donor with classical Hodgkin lymphoma.

The count of this clone is one. The chain has TRBV30 and TRBJ2-3, with D perhaps TRBD2 (5 bases). The CDR3 has 15 residues. Germline CDR1 reads GTSNPN; CDR2 reads SVGIG (reference sequence). The V gene lost 0 bases and the J gene lost 3 bases, with 13 bases spanning the gap. The CDR3 sequence is CAWSVLEIRTDTQYF. In nucleotides, the CDR3 is TGTGCCTGGAGTGTACTAGAGATTCGGACAGATACGCAGTATTTT.

The chain is built from TRBV5-1 and TRBJ2-7, with D unresolved. The CDR3 consists of 16 residues. Germline V gene lookup returns CDR1 SGHRS and CDR2 YFSETQ. V shed 4 bases and J shed 1 base, with 18 bases lying between them. CDR3 region: CASSPSTVLPSYEQYF. CDR3 nucleotides: TGCGCCAGCAGCCCGTCAACAGTGCTTCCTTCCTACGAGCAGTACTTC.

This chain uses TRBV7-2 with TRBJ2-1; D might be TRBD2 (8 bases). This CDR3 contains 16 residues. V gave up 5 bases and J gave up 5 bases, with 19 bases separating them. CDR1 and CDR2 from the germline V gene are SGHTA and FQGNSA. The CDR3, as DNA: TGTGCCAGCAGCCCAAGGGGGCGGGGGGAAAACAATGAGCAGTTCTTC. Encoded protein: CASSPRGRGENNEQFF. Together with reference TRBV7-2 and TRBJ2-1, the CDR3 gives the full variable domain: GAGVSQSPSNKVTEKGKDVELRCDPISGHTALYWYRQSLGQGLEFLIYFQGNSAPDKSGLPSDRFSAERTGGSVSTLTIQRTQQEDSAVYLCASSPRGRGENNEQFFGPGTRLTVL.

This clone showed up just a few times. The chain joins TRBV19 to TRBJ1-1, with unresolved D. V lost 1 base, J lost 4 bases, and 10 bases lay in between. The CDR3 covers 14 residues. CDR1 LNHDA and CDR2 SQIVND come from the germline V gene (reference sequence). CDR3 residues: CASSIALGGTEAFF. CDR3 coding DNA: TGTGCCAGTAGTATAGCCCTGGGAGGCACTGAAGCTTTCTTT. The full variable domain, in which reference TRBV19 and TRBJ1-1 provide the parts outside the CDR3, is DGGITQSPKYLFRKEGQNVTLSCEQNLNHDAMYWYRQDPGQGLRLIYYSQIVNDFQKGDIAEGYSVSREKKESFPLTVTSAQKNPTAFYLCASSIALGGTEAFFGQGTRLTVV.

The DNA of the CDR3 is TGTGCCAGCAGGGGGTCCACAGGGTCTTCTTTCGAGCAGTACTTC. Protein: CASRGSTGSSFEQYF. The V gene is TRBV6-5, the J gene TRBJ2-7, with D tentatively TRBD1 (6 bases). Trimming removed 6 bases at V and 6 bases at J, with 21 bases between. CDR1 and CDR2 from the germline V gene are MNHEY and SVGAGI. This CDR3 region has 15 residues.

This clone was counted between two and nine times. The chain carries TRBV6-6 and TRBJ1-6, with TRBD1 as a possible D gene (6 bases). The germline gives CDR1 MNHNY, CDR2 SVGAGI (reference sequence). V dropped 7 bases and J dropped 9 bases, with 10 bases sitting between them. CDR3 length: 12 residues. CDR3 sequence (DNA): TGTGCCAGCACCCACAGGGCTTCACCCCTCCACTTT. Protein product: CASTHRASPLHF.

The chain is built from TRBV7-9 and TRBJ1-2, with D unclear. CDR3 size: 13 residues. Trimming stripped 1 base from V and 4 bases from J, with 7 bases between. Germline values: CDR1 SEHNR, CDR2 FQNEAQ (reference sequence). Written as DNA, the CDR3 is TGTGCCAGCAGCTTAGGGGCAGCCTATGGCTACACCTTC. Its translation is CASSLGAAYGYTF.

The rearrangement links TRBV5-1 to TRBJ1-2; 10 positions agree with TRBD1. Germline values: CDR1 SGHRS, CDR2 YFSETQ. With 3 bases clipped from V and 2 bases from J, the junction kept 4 bases outside the gene matches. This CDR3 spans 15 amino acids. In DNA, the CDR3 is TGCGCCAGCAGCTCGACAGGGGGCGGGAACTATGGCTACACCTTC. It is translated as CASSSTGGGNYGYTF.

The chain employs TRBV18 and TRBJ2-1; TRBD1 aligns across 11 bases. Germline CDR1 KGHSH, CDR2 LQKENI. The trim removed 5 bases at V and 5 bases at J, leaving 2 bases unmatched. This CDR3 contains 14 residues. CDR3: CASSGTGGHNEQFF. Here the CDR3 DNA reads TGTGCCAGCTCAGGGACAGGGGGACACAATGAGCAGTTCTTC.

This rearrangement joins TRBV5-6 to TRBJ2-6, with 9 bases lining up with TRBD1. The CDR3 has 19 amino acids. CDR1 is SGHDT and CDR2 is YYEEEE in the germline V gene. The junction had 13 bases not matched to a gene; V was cut back by 4 bases and J by 2 bases. CDR3 sequence: CASSPQAGTGTAGANVLTF. The DNA for the CDR3 is TGTGCCAGCAGCCCCCAGGCCGGGACAGGGACGGCTGGGGCCAACGTCCTGACTTTC. The full variable domain, completed using reference TRBV5-6 and TRBJ2-6, is DAGVTQSPTHLIKTRGQQVTLRCSPKSGHDTVSWYQQALGQGPQFIFQYYEEEERQRGNFPDRFSGHQFPNYSSELNVNALLLGDSALYLCASSPQAGTGTAGANVLTFGAGSRLTVL.